The present T cell receptor beta chain was sequenced within a study of blood T cell repertoires in COVID-19. Participants' reported clinical history set cohort assignment. The CDR3 loop spans 20 amino acids. Germline V gives CDR1 SNHLY, CDR2 FYNNEI. The V end was cut by 7 bases, the J end by 0 bases, with 28 bases between. TCRdb's table, derived via immunoSEQ multiplex PCR, lists solely in-frame clones and lacks some. The sample holds around 160,000 clones, roughly 82% seen once. The sample consisted of PBMCs or T cells enriched from blood (not recorded which). V and J are TRBV2 and TRBJ1-5; D may be TRBD1 (6 bases). This TCR was sampled from a man aged 50 to 60 who had recovered from COVID-19. DNA for the CDR3: TGTGCCAGCATTCTTTACTTGGGGAACCGGGACAATCATAGCAATCAGCCCCAGCATTTT. This sequence encodes CASILYLGNRDNHSNQPQHF.